This record covers a single T cell receptor beta chain. The entry originates in a study of OX40 agonist ivuxolimab in advanced cancers. The repertoire was sequenced with immunoSEQ multiplex PCR; TCRdb's copy has only in-frame clones and lacks some. The sample carries roughly 20,000 clones, about 83% recorded once. This CDR3 spans 15 amino acids. Germline loops: CDR1 MDHEN, CDR2 SYDVKM. The V end was cut by 5 bases, the J end by 1 base, with 9 bases between. Source: CD4+ or CD8+ T cells sorted from blood, taken in a trial of the OX40 agonist ivuxolimab. This sequence originates from an adult with an advanced solid tumor such as melanoma, head and neck, liver or kidney cancer. The chain uses TRBV28 and TRBJ2-6; the D is unclear. The CDR3 is CASSDRSSGANVLTF. The DNA of the CDR3 is TGTGCCAGCAGTGACCGGAGTTCTGGGGCCAACGTCCTGACTTTC.